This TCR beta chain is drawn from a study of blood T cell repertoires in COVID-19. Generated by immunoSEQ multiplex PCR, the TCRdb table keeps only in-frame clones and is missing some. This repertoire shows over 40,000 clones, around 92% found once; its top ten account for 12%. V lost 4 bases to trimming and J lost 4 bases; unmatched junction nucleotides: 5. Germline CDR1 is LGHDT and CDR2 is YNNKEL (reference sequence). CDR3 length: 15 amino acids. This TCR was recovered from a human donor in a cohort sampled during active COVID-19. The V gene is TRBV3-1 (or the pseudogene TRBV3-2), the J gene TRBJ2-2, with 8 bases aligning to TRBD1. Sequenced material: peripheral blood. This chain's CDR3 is CASSLQGVRTGELFF. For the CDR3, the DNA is TGTGCCAGCAGCCTACAGGGGGTCCGCACCGGGGAGCTGTTTTTT.